The subject of this entry is one T cell receptor beta chain. Its antigen is unknown. Produced via immunoSEQ multiplex PCR; TCRdb's table is partial and in-frame only. The sample yields about 85,000 clones, less than 85% seen once. This sample is drawn from a study of T cell responses to AZD1222 COVID-19 vaccine. General study points: Dominant CD4 TCR responses targeted spike regions 160-218 and 743-854. Among the donors, most were white British and more were female, and clonal diversity was possibly underestimated. The study found Spike-specific TCR breadth and depth rose after two AZD1222 doses. Researchers took repertoire samples only after the peak T cell response had come.

There are 15 residues in the CDR3. Looked up from germline, CDR1 is SGHAT and CDR2 is FQNNGV. Trimming removed 5 bases at V and 4 bases at J, with 14 bases between. The receptor was isolated from an adult who received the AZD1222 COVID-19 vaccine. The sequences come from peripheral blood, collected 28 days after the second AZD1222 dose. J is TRBJ2-2 and V is TRBV11-2, with D possibly matching TRBD2 (5 bases). CDR3 region: CASSQNLGSTGELFF. The CDR3 DNA reads TGTGCCAGCAGCCAGAATTTGGGGAGCACCGGGGAGCTGTTTTTT.